This is a list of T cell receptor beta chains from one sample in a study of shared clonotypes between healthy human individuals. Using immunoSEQ multiplex PCR, the repertoire was profiled, and TCRdb retains in-frame clones only, with some absent. The sample includes nearly 750,000 clones, approximately 77% of them seen just once. Sequences were obtained from memory CD4+ T cells sorted from blood. Receptor source: a woman aged 25-40 years in good health. Both conserved end residues are part of each CDR3. The order of the fields is J gene, V gene, D gene, CDR3 protein. D genes are given only for firm matches.

TRBJ1-2 TRBV18 - CASSPDRDNYGYTF
TRBJ1-1 TRBV19 - CASSISRVNTEAFF
TRBJ2-7 TRBV19 - CASKGGQHEQYF
TRBJ1-3 TRBV15 - CATSSDRSGNTIYF
TRBJ2-5 TRBV7-9 - CASSLSAVTETQYF
TRBJ2-1 TRBV4-1 TRBD2 CASSQGRVDGRDEQFF
TRBJ1-1 TRBV19 - CASSRGRLNTEAFF
TRBJ2-7 TRBV7-9 TRBD1 CASSSPDRGDEQYF
TRBJ2-3 TRBV14 - CASSQRRAGTDTQYF
TRBJ2-1 TRBV6-5 - CASSYSMQGMGEQFF
TRBJ2-1 TRBV5-3 - CARSPPNEQFF
TRBJ2-5 TRBV27 - CASSLRPTQETQYF
TRBJ2-7 TRBV28 TRBD1 CASSRQGWEQYF
TRBJ2-1 TRBV18 - CASSPGLHNEQFF
TRBJ2-5 TRBV5-1 TRBD2 CASSSSAGREGTQYF
TRBJ2-1 TRBV5-4 - CASSLFSGAYNEQFF
TRBJ2-7 TRBV30 - CAWTPGSTYEQYF
TRBJ1-2 TRBV11-1 TRBD1 CASSYNRQGLSGYTF
TRBJ1-4 TRBV10-2 - CASRASKKLFF
TRBJ2-3 TRBV7-9 - CASSLLGGGTDTQYF
TRBJ1-5 TRBV4-1 - CASSPFGQGQPQHF
TRBJ2-1 TRBV5-5 - CASSRDSTYNEQFF
TRBJ1-2 TRBV29-1 TRBD1 CSVVRGPGYTF
TRBJ2-1 TRBV7-2 TRBD2 CASSQGLAGGPAKFF
TRBJ2-3 TRBV7-3 - CASSLTIGLATDTQYF
TRBJ2-6 TRBV4-1 - CASSQETSFSGANVLTF
TRBJ1-2 TRBV30 - CAWSVLQGNGYTF
TRBJ1-3 TRBV27 TRBD1 CASSTTPDRAGNTIYF
TRBJ2-2 TRBV19 - CASSISWGAGELFF
TRBJ1-3 TRBV19 - CASSVRLGGNSGNTIYF
TRBJ2-3 TRBV7-9 - CASRSSGVSTDTQYF
TRBJ1-5 TRBV19 - CASNFDSNQPQHF
TRBJ2-5 TRBV10-3 TRBD1 CAISSAQGATETQYF
TRBJ1-3 TRBV7-2 TRBD1 CASNRWTGVRNTIYF
TRBJ2-7 TRBV11-2 - CASSLASGFTYEQYF
TRBJ2-1 TRBV4-1 - CASSQVNLVGFDEQFF
TRBJ1-2 TRBV27 - CASSSTGQAANYGYTF
TRBJ2-3 TRBV7-6 TRBD2 CASSLAGLAGVPTDTQYF
TRBJ2-3 TRBV28 - CASSFGGPTDTQYF
TRBJ2-1 TRBV11-2 - CASSLGPLSSYNEQFF
TRBJ2-7 TRBV14 - CASSLNPRSYEQYF
TRBJ1-2 TRBV7-9 - CASSRDQPYGYTF
TRBJ2-1 TRBV7-9 - CASSAASVDEQFF
TRBJ1-2 TRBV6-5 - CASSYSGGLSGYTF
TRBJ2-3 TRBV28 - CASSSQRRGGTDTQYF
TRBJ2-7 TRBV7-2 TRBD2 CASSLDPGSLAGSSYEQYF
TRBJ2-1 TRBV29-1 - CSTRRVAPTDNEQFF
TRBJ2-6 TRBV2 - CASTETGLSGANVLTF
TRBJ2-7 TRBV6-5 TRBD2 CASSVLAGLHYEQYF
TRBJ1-3 TRBV28 - CASSAGTASGNTIYF
TRBJ2-7 TRBV2 - CASRGLGDLRGEQYF